This T cell receptor beta chain is from a study of control samples from healthy donors and cancer patients. The repertoire was sequenced with immunoSEQ multiplex PCR; TCRdb's copy has only in-frame clones and lacks some. The table has just over 150,000 clones, over 90% seen once. The CDR3 consists of 16 residues. The V end was cut by 0 bases, the J end by 4 bases, with 13 bases between. This sequence was found in a man over 45 in good health. This chain connects TRBV23-1 to TRBJ1-3; a possible D gene is TRBD1 (5 bases). TRBV23-1 is an ORF for which the function is uncertain. Sequencing was carried out using blood. In nucleotides, the CDR3 is TGCGCCAGCAGTCAATCCGGGGCCCGTCGGGGAAACACCATATATTTT. This sequence encodes CASSQSGARRGNTIYF.